The T cell receptor beta chain under discussion was sequenced for a study of glioma-infiltrating T cells after dendritic cell vaccination. Study in general: Samples are from glioblastoma patients in Phase I and II dendritic cell vaccine trials.

In this sample, this clone turned up once. Germline-derived CDR1 and CDR2 are SGHTA and FQGNSA. This CDR3 region has 15 residues. Trimming took off 5 bases at V and 5 bases at J, with 18 bases between the two ends. Selection required adequate fresh-frozen tumor tissue plus more than two years' survival data. The assay was immunoSEQ multiplex PCR, and TCRdb's table has in-frame clones only and misses some. The repertoire consists of some 4,000 clones, with approximately 93% occurring once and the leading ten covering 5% to 6%. V is TRBV7-2 and J is TRBJ2-5, with TRBD2 as a possible D gene (5 bases). Sequences were derived from blood, sampled before dendritic cell vaccination. This sequence originates from a human donor with glioblastoma. CDR3 DNA sequence: TGTGCCAGCAGCGAGGGAATAGGCTGGTTTGAGACCCAGTACTTC. It encodes CASSEGIGWFETQYF.